This passage covers 23 T cell receptor beta chains from one sample sequenced in a study of blood T cell repertoires in COVID-19. Sequencing used immunoSEQ multiplex PCR; TCRdb keeps in-frame clones, though not all of them. The data hold fewer than 25,000 clones, with 87% observed a single time. Sequenced: peripheral blood. The source is a human donor with active COVID-19. The donor label of this sample is uncertain.

The chain couples TRBV7-6 to TRBJ2-5, with a possible D match to TRBD2 (6 bases). Germline CDR1 SGHVS, CDR2 FNYEAQ. The CDR3 spans 16 residues. Deletions cut 1 base from V and 1 base from J, with 13 bases between. The CDR3 loop is CASSLEWGGVQETQYF. In DNA form, the CDR3 reads TGTGCCAGCAGCTTAGAGTGGGGCGGGGTCCAAGAGACCCAGTACTTC.

The chain combines TRBV20-1 with TRBJ1-1; D remains ambiguous. CDR3 length equals 11 residues. Germline lookup yields CDR1 DFQATT and CDR2 SNEGSKA (reference sequence). The V and J ends lost 3 bases and 7 bases respectively, with 9 bases between them. The CDR3 DNA is TGCAGTGCTAGCTCTGGGCATGAAGCTTTCTTT. Translating it yields CSASSGHEAFF.

The J gene is TRBJ2-7, the V gene TRBV19; D perhaps matches TRBD2 (6 bases). Trimming removed 8 bases from V and 4 bases from J, with 21 bases in between. Germline assignment: CDR1 LNHDA and CDR2 SQIVND (reference sequence). This CDR3 has 15 residues. CDR3 nucleotide sequence: TGTGCCAGTCGCGGGGATGGGGGGAGTATTTACGAGCAGTACTTC. It translates to CASRGDGGSIYEQYF.

This clone came up once. This sequence joins TRBV4-2 and TRBJ1-1; no definite D call. There are 16 residues in the CDR3. Germline loops: CDR1 LGHNA, CDR2 YNFKEQ. Trimming left V 0 bases short and J 2 bases short, with 13 bases between. CDR3 nucleotides: TGTGCCAGCAGCCAAGATGACGACACCCGAAACACTGAAGCTTTCTTT. This codes for CASSQDDDTRNTEAFF.

This chain joins TRBV2 and TRBJ2-1, with D unclear. Germline CDR1 reads SNHLY; CDR2 reads FYNNEI. This CDR3 is 11 amino acids long. V was shortened by 5 bases and J by 6 bases, with 5 bases between the two germline ends. The CDR3: CASSPSNEQFF. CDR3 coding DNA: TGTGCCAGCAGTCCTAGCAATGAGCAGTTCTTC.

The V and J genes are TRBV29-1 and TRBJ2-1, with D tentatively TRBD2 (7 bases). CDR3 length: 14 amino acids. Deletions cut 8 bases from V and 3 bases from J, with 17 bases between. Per germline, CDR1 SQVTM and CDR2 ANQGSEA. Here the CDR3 DNA reads TGCAGCTCCCGGGGGGCAGTGGGCTACAATGAGCAGTTCTTC. Translated, it gives CSSRGAVGYNEQFF.

The chain links TRBV11-2 to TRBJ2-1; TRBD2 matches at 7 bases. From germline, CDR1 is SGHAT and CDR2 FQNNGV. CDR3 size: 16 residues. The ends lost 1 base at V and 2 bases at J; junction bases unmatched: 5. The CDR3 sequence: CASSLGGSGTYNEQFF. CDR3 bases: TGTGCCAGCAGCTTAGGTGGGAGCGGGACCTACAATGAGCAGTTCTTC.

This rearrangement joins TRBV28 to TRBJ1-4; 7 bases align to TRBD1. With 7 bases clipped from V and 7 bases from J, the junction kept 9 bases outside the gene matches. CDR1 and CDR2 (germline): MDHEN, SYDVKM. CDR3 size: 14 residues. The CDR3 nucleotides read TGTGCCAGCATCACACAGGGGCTGGGTGAAAAACTGTTTTTT. Protein product: CASITQGLGEKLFF. Based on the CDR3 plus reference TRBV28 and TRBJ1-4, the full variable domain is DVKVTQSSRYLVKRTGEKVFLECVQDMDHENMFWYRQDPGLGLRLIYFSYDVKMKEKGDIPEGYSVSREKKERFSLILESASTNQTSMYLCASITQGLGEKLFFGSGTQLSVL.

The V and J genes are TRBV9 and TRBJ2-1; D remains ambiguous. V lost 4 bases and J 0 bases, leaving 5 bases between the germline ends. The germline CDR1 and CDR2 sequences are SGDLS and YYNGEE. The CDR3 runs to 13 residues. CDR3 nucleotides: TGTGCCAGCAGCCCCAACTCCTACAATGAGCAGTTCTTC. As protein: CASSPNSYNEQFF.

The chain uses TRBV7-3 and TRBJ2-2; 7 bases map to TRBD2. The CDR3 totals 19 residues. The V gene end was trimmed by 5 bases and the J gene end by 2 bases; junction bases not matched to a gene: 17. Germline V gives CDR1 SGHTA, CDR2 FQGTGA. The chain's CDR3 is CASSLQPPKLARNTGELFF. CDR3 DNA sequence: TGTGCCAGCAGCCTACAACCGCCGAAACTAGCGAGAAACACCGGGGAGCTGTTTTTT.

The chain joins TRBV9 to TRBJ2-2; the D gene is possibly TRBD2 (5 bases). Germline CDR1 is SGDLS and CDR2 is YYNGEE. With 0 bases removed from V and 8 bases from J, the gap between germline ends came to 14 bases. This CDR3 comprises 15 residues. CDR3 amino acids: CASSVAGVGRGELFF. The CDR3 DNA follows: TGTGCCAGCAGCGTAGCCGGGGTGGGGAGAGGGGAGCTGTTTTTT.

V usage is TRBV11-3 and J usage is TRBJ2-7; possible D gene TRBD1, 6 bases. The ends were cut back, 5 bases at V and 3 bases at J, with 11 bases in the middle. The CDR3 extends over 13 amino acids. Germline loops: CDR1 SGHNT, CDR2 YENEEA. CDR3 in amino acids: CASSPGQSYEQYF. For the CDR3, the DNA is TGTGCCAGCAGCCCTGGACAGAGCTACGAGCAGTACTTC. Together with reference TRBV11-3 and TRBJ2-7, the CDR3 gives the full variable domain: EAGVVQSPRYKIIEKKQPVAFWCNPISGHNTLYWYLQNLGQGPELLIRYENEEAVDDSQLPKDRFSAERLKGVDSTLKIQPAELGDSAVYLCASSPGQSYEQYFGPGTRLTVT.

The chain joins TRBV7-9 to TRBJ2-7, with D maybe TRBD1 (6 bases). Germline loops: CDR1 SEHNR, CDR2 FQNEAQ (reference sequence). Trimming pared 6 bases from V and 0 bases from J, leaving 21 bases between. The CDR3 length is 17 residues. DNA of the CDR3: TGTGCCAGCAGTCGAAGTGGACAGCGATATAGCTCCTACGAGCAGTACTTC. Encoded protein: CASSRSGQRYSSYEQYF.

The chain recombines TRBV19 with TRBJ1-2, with 7 positions matching TRBD1. V lost 2 bases to trimming and J lost 5 bases; unmatched junction nucleotides: 8. The V gene's germline CDR1 is LNHDA and CDR2 SQIVND (reference sequence). The CDR3 runs to 15 residues. CDR3 DNA sequence: TGTGCCAGTAGTATAAGTCAGGGGGGTTCTTATGGCTACACCTTC. It translates to CASSISQGGSYGYTF.

In this sample, this clone turned up once. V gene TRBV18 combines with J gene TRBJ2-3; possible D gene TRBD1, 6 bases. With 0 bases removed from V and 1 base from J, the gap between germline ends came to 11 bases. The CDR3 length is 16 residues. CDR1 is KGHSH and CDR2 is LQKENI in the germline V gene. Here the CDR3 reads CASSPPGARGTDTQYF. The CDR3 DNA reads as TGTGCCAGCTCACCACCGGGGGCGCGGGGCACAGATACGCAGTATTTT. Using reference TRBV18 and TRBJ2-3 for the parts outside the CDR3, the full variable domain is NAGVMQNPRHLVRRRGQEARLRCSPMKGHSHVYWYRQLPEEGLKFMVYLQKENIIDESGMPKERFSAEFPKEGPSILRIQQVVRGDSAAYFCASSPPGARGTDTQYFGPGTRLTVL.

V gene TRBV18 combines with J gene TRBJ2-7; 10 bases fit TRBD1. The CDR3 length is 19 residues. Germline V gene lookup returns CDR1 KGHSH and CDR2 LQKENI. Losses at the gene ends were 3 bases for V and 7 bases for J; bases not matched to a gene: 21. The CDR3 DNA reads TGTGCCAGCTCACCCTTACCACCCGTTTCGGGACAGGGGTCGGGGGAGCAGTACTTC. Amino acid sequence: CASSPLPPVSGQGSGEQYF.

Regarding this clone: Its ends do not fully match the called genes, so a read error is possible. The J gene is TRBJ2-3, the V gene TRBV7-9; 12 bases agree with TRBD2. Germline V CDR1 and CDR2: SEHNR, FQNEAQ (reference sequence). The CDR3 has 15 residues. The CDR3 loop reads CASSLRTSGTVTQYF. In nucleotides, the CDR3 is TGTGCCAGCAGCCTACGGACTAGCGGGACAGTTACGCAGTATTTT.

The chain combines TRBV19 with TRBJ2-5, with 7 bases aligning to TRBD2. The V and J ends lost 2 bases and 7 bases, in that order; junction bases with no gene match: 7. Per the germline V gene, CDR1 is LNHDA and CDR2 is SQIVND (reference sequence). The CDR3 runs to 14 residues. The DNA for the CDR3 is TGTGCCAGTAGTATAACCCAGCGGGGTGGGACCCAGTACTTC. Protein product: CASSITQRGGTQYF.

V is TRBV18 and J is TRBJ2-3, with D possibly matching TRBD2 (6 bases). V lost 6 bases and J lost 0, with 7 bases in between. Germline loops: CDR1 KGHSH, CDR2 LQKENI. The CDR3 totals 13 residues. CDR3 in amino acids: CASSRESTDTQYF. For the CDR3, the DNA is TGTGCCAGCTCGCGGGAAAGCACAGATACGCAGTATTTT.

The chain couples TRBV9 to TRBJ1-1; D remains ambiguous. The CDR3 is 14 amino acids. From germline, CDR1 is SGDLS and CDR2 YYNGEE. V was shortened by 4 bases and J by 6 bases, with 16 bases between the two germline ends. The CDR3 protein is CASSPNDRWSEAFF. CDR3 in DNA: TGTGCCAGCAGCCCAAACGATCGGTGGTCTGAAGCTTTCTTT.

This clone was found a few times. V and J are TRBV3-1 (or the pseudogene TRBV3-2) and TRBJ2-7; 7 positions match TRBD2. The CDR3 has 14 residues. J was trimmed by 1 base and V by 3 bases; bases with no gene match: 3. Germline assignment: CDR1 LGHDT and CDR2 YNNKEL (reference sequence). DNA for the CDR3: TGTGCCAGCAGCCACGCTAGCGGATCCTACGAGCAGTACTTC. Its translation is CASSHASGSYEQYF.

The chain couples TRBV7-3 to TRBJ1-2, with D perhaps matching TRBD1 (6 bases). Germline V CDR1 and CDR2: SGHTA, FQGTGA. V was shortened by 5 bases and J by 4 bases, with 11 bases between the two germline ends. There are 13 residues in the CDR3. CDR3 nucleotide sequence: TGTGCCAGCAGCCCCGGGGGGCCCTATGGCTACACCTTC. It encodes CASSPGGPYGYTF.

The V and J genes are TRBV5-1 and TRBJ2-7, with a possible D match to TRBD2 (6 bases). The CDR3 totals 15 residues. The germline gives CDR1 SGHRS, CDR2 YFSETQ. The ends were cut back, 4 bases at V and 0 bases at J, with 14 bases in the middle. CDR3 loop: CASSASVLSSYEQYF. DNA of the CDR3: TGCGCCAGCAGCGCTAGCGTGCTTAGCTCCTACGAGCAGTACTTC. Based on the CDR3 plus reference TRBV5-1 and TRBJ2-7, the full variable domain is KAGVTQTPRYLIKTRGQQVTLSCSPISGHRSVSWYQQTPGQGLQFLFEYFSETQRNKGNFPGRFSGRQFSNSRSEMNVSTLELGDSALYLCASSASVLSSYEQYFGPGTRLTVT.